This T cell receptor beta chain derives from a study of blood T cell repertoires in COVID-19. Across the study: Sites in the United States, Italy and Spain provided acute and convalescent COVID-19 samples. PBMCs, B-cell-depleted T cells, or T cells were the source of the cDNA or gDNA that made up the material.

The method was immunoSEQ multiplex PCR; TCRdb's version includes in-frame clones alone and lacks a portion of them. The sample shows roughly 200,000 clones, 70% to 85% of them seen only once. Enrolled through a virtual design, the participants were between roughly 18 and 95 years of age and came from 24 US areas. Grouping used clinical history reported by participants in a survey and questionnaire. CDR1 is MNHNY, CDR2 SVGAGI, per germline (reference sequence). Trimming removed 0 bases from V and 3 bases from J, with 12 bases in between. The CDR3 runs 15 residues. This clonotype was sampled from a woman in her fifties or sixties with acute COVID-19. The sequenced material came from PBMCs or T cells enriched from blood (not recorded which). This chain joins TRBV6-6 and TRBJ2-7; perhaps TRBD1 as D (6 bases). The CDR3: CASSYSDSDFYEQYF. As DNA, the CDR3 is TGTGCCAGCAGTTACTCGGACAGTGATTTCTACGAGCAGTACTTC.